This T cell receptor (beta chain) emerged from a study of OX40 agonist ivuxolimab in advanced cancers. A note on the overall study: Ivuxolimab was a fully human IgG2 agonistic monoclonal antibody targeting the costimulatory receptor OX40 (CD134). The dose-escalation cohort was about 86% male with a mean age of approximately 60 years, ranging from about 23 to 85. The paper reports the monotherapy dose-escalation portion (N of about 50 patients) of the phase I ivuxolimab trial. Partial responses occurred in three dose-escalation patients: two with cutaneous melanoma and one with hepatocellular carcinoma. Among the 52 dose-escalation patients, some 20 had hepatocellular carcinoma, 15 or so melanoma, 9 renal cell carcinoma and 9 head and neck cancer. The purpose of peripheral TCRbeta sequencing was to test whether ivuxolimab changed TCR sequence diversity and led to clonal T-cell expansion. Prior anti-PD-1, anti-PD-L1 or anti-CTLA-4 therapy was permitted, and checkpoint inhibitors had been received by roughly two fifths of dose-escalation patients. Intravenous ivuxolimab was administered to patients every 2 weeks at six dose levels: 0.01, 0.1, 0.3, 1.5, 3 and 10 mg/kg.

Overall results and qualifications from the work: In partial responders in the 0.1-3.0 mg/kg groups, normalized peripheral clonal expansion was found to be among the lowest, especially among CD8+ T cells. Clonal expansion of both CD4+ and CD8+ blood T cells was observed from baseline to week 6 at doses 0.1 to 3.0 mg/kg. After ivuxolimab, CD8+ T cells had more expanded clones than CD4+ T cells on average. The antigen specificity of the clonally expanded peripheral T cells was not determined. Low levels of normalized T-cell clonal expansion were also seen in some patients who did not respond.

Patients with a history of autoimmune disease or receiving systemic immunosuppression were excluded from the trial. Peripheral blood for TCR sequencing was collected from all dose cohorts at baseline, on cycle 4 day 1, and on cycle 7 day 1. Samples were obtained from an open-label, multicenter, first-in-human phase I dose-escalation trial of ivuxolimab. Adults with locally advanced or metastatic melanoma, renal cell carcinoma, hepatocellular carcinoma or head and neck squamous cell carcinoma were enrolled in the trial. Before TCR sequencing, CD4+ T cells and CD8+ T cells were sorted from peripheral blood as separate populations. Of note for this clone: This clone's antigen is unknown. No base qualities exist here, and no much larger clone lies one base off it.

To sequence the TCRbeta CDR3 region, genomic DNA was isolated from the sorted cells. The immunoSEQ Assay was used for sequencing of TCRbeta CDR3 regions. TCRdb holds this immuneACCESS table with in-frame rearrangements only. Some clones are missing; in checked studies, unresolved V genes explain under half, and the rest has no known cause. The sample contains around 86,000 clones, over 75% of them found a single time. 0.3% to 0.45% of the sample is in the top ten clones. Per the germline V gene (reference sequence), DFQATT is the CDR1 and SNEGSKA is the CDR2. The junction carries 12 bases between V and J, which are trimmed by 6 bases and 6 bases respectively. From cysteine to phenylalanine, the CDR3 is 11 amino acids long. Only CDR3 DNA remains: 33 bases, in frame from the first base.

The sample here was CD4+ or CD8+ T cells sorted from blood, taken in a trial of the OX40 agonist ivuxolimab. This chain is built from TRBV20-1 and TRBJ2-7, with a tentative D gene TRBD1 over 6 matching bases. This receptor was obtained from an adult with an advanced solid tumor such as melanoma, head and neck, liver or kidney cancer. The DNA reads as follows: TGCAGTGCCCGATCAGGGGTCGAGCAGTACTTC. It translates to CSARSGVEQYF.